The T cell receptor beta chain described here comes from a study of CD8+ T cells in alopecia areata. This clone occurred many times. The CDR3 totals 14 residues. With V trimmed by 5 bases and J by 4 bases, 5 bases remained unmatched. Germline V gene sequence: CDR1 SGHNT, CDR2 YYREEE (reference sequence). Sequencing templates came from extracted RNA that was reverse transcribed into cDNA. Libraries were prepared by immunoSEQ multiplex PCR; TCRdb keeps only in-frame clonotypes and omits some of them. This sample has 90,000 to 100,000 clones; more than 55% occur once, and the top ten carry about 14%. Noted treatment: oral pan-JAK inhibitor, 5-10 mg twice daily.

The sequence was obtained from a human donor with alopecia areata. The V call is TRBV5-4, the J call TRBJ1-2, with 10 bases fitting TRBD1. The sequencing used CD8+ T cells sorted from blood, collected at week 4, from a patient treated with tofacitinib. In nucleotides, the CDR3 is TGTGCCAGCAGACCGGACAGGGGGGCCTATGGCTACACCTTC. Amino acids: CASRPDRGAYGYTF.